These 25 T cell receptor beta chains share one sample of origin, sequenced in a study of metastatic and nonmetastatic thyroid tumors. Thyroid surgery took place with no prior treatment in any patient. With MiXCR, TCRdb called clones anew from the PCR reads. The sample contains about 40,000 clones, 10% to 12% of which appear only once. Sequencing was performed on blood. Every receptor here comes from a female donor with papillary thyroid cancer or a benign thyroid nodule (not recorded which). Some clones in this sample may be carry-over from other donors' samples.

There are many counts of this clone. This chain links TRBV12-3 or TRBV12-4 with TRBJ2-7; no definite D call. Trimming pared 4 bases from V and 6 bases from J, leaving 7 bases between. This CDR3 has 11 residues. CDR3 region: CASSSRGEQYF. In nucleotides, the CDR3 is TGTGCCAGCAGTTCGAGAGGCGAGCAGTACTTC.

This clone was observed many times. The chain carries TRBV28 and TRBJ2-4, with unresolved D. Germline values: CDR1 MDHEN, CDR2 SYDVKM. V lost 2 bases and J lost 2, with 10 bases in between. CDR3 size: 15 residues. CDR3 loop: CASSLTTPTKNIQYF. As DNA, the CDR3 is TGTGCCAGCAGTTTAACAACTCCTACCAAAAACATTCAGTACTTC.

The sample holds many counts of this clone. This chain links TRBV6-1 with TRBJ2-2; 7 bases are shared with TRBD2. V was clipped by 5 bases and J by 2 bases; unmatched bases: 5. From germline, CDR1 is MNHNS and CDR2 SASEGT. There are 15 residues in the CDR3. In DNA, the CDR3 is TGTGCCAGCAGTAAGACGGGACTAAACACCGGGGAGCTGTTTTTT. Translation gives CASSKTGLNTGELFF.

This clone has a count of ten or more. The rearrangement uses TRBV24-1 and TRBJ1-1, with D possibly matching TRBD1 (5 bases). Trimming cost V 8 bases and J 1 base, with 10 bases left between them. The CDR3 length is 13 residues. The germline V gene encodes CDR1 KGHDR and CDR2 SFDVKD. In DNA form, the CDR3 reads TGTGCCACCATGGGGGAGGAGAACACTGAAGCTTTCTTT. It yields the protein CATMGEENTEAFF.

This clone was seen ten or more times. V is TRBV12-3 or TRBV12-4 and J is TRBJ2-1; the D is unclear. There are 11 residues in the CDR3. V lost 1 base to trimming and J lost 6 bases, with 1 base between them. The CDR3 loop reads CASSLVNEQFF. DNA for the CDR3: TGTGCCAGCAGTTTAGTCAATGAGCAGTTCTTC.

This clone was picked up many times. The chain combines TRBV28 with TRBJ2-7; D is unresolved. The germline V gene has CDR1 MDHEN and CDR2 SYDVKM. Trimming removed 8 bases at V and 2 bases at J, with 10 bases between. This CDR3 is built from 12 residues. The CDR3 region is CASRRSTYEQYF. Here the CDR3 DNA reads TGTGCCAGCCGGCGGTCCACCTACGAGCAGTACTTC.

This clone was seen ten or more times. Given a much more abundant clone one base away, this may be a read error. This chain joins TRBV6-1 and TRBJ2-7, with 11 nucleotides matching TRBD1. The ends lost 5 bases at V and 6 bases at J; junction bases unmatched: 9. The CDR3 has 15 amino acids. Germline CDR1 and CDR2: MNHNS and SASEGT. The CDR3 loop is CASSLWTGGAFEQYF. The CDR3 bases are TGTGCCAGCAGTTTGTGGACAGGGGGCGCCTTCGAGCAGTACTTC.

At least ten counts were recorded for this clone. V is TRBV5-4 and J is TRBJ2-3; 7 nucleotides agree with TRBD1. Per the germline V gene, CDR1 is SGHNT and CDR2 is YYREEE (reference sequence). The CDR3 loop spans 16 amino acids. Trimming removed 2 bases from V and 1 base from J; junction bases left unmatched: 7. DNA of the CDR3: TGTGCCAGCAGCTTTCCCTCGGACAGGCGCACAGATACGCAGTATTTT. This translates into CASSFPSDRRTDTQYF.

This clone was seen ten or more times. This CDR3 is also generated by other DNA sequences in the sample. This chain uses TRBV6-1 with TRBJ2-3; 9 bases align to TRBD1. Germline V gene data show CDR1 as MNHNS and CDR2 as SASEGT. The CDR3 extends over 16 amino acids. Germline trimming cut 2 bases from V and 4 bases from J; bases unmatched to any gene: 7. CDR3 nucleotide sequence: TGTGCCAGCAGTGAACTTAGGACAGGGGCACCAGATACGCAGTATTTT. It yields the protein CASSELRTGAPDTQYF.

This clone was recorded many times. The chain has TRBV19 and TRBJ1-1; D ambiguous. V lost 3 bases, J lost 0 bases, and 8 bases lay in between. Germline CDR1 is LNHDA and CDR2 is SQIVND (reference sequence). The CDR3 is made up of 14 amino acids. The CDR3 DNA sequence: TGTGCCAGTAGTATTCACAGCATGAACACTGAAGCTTTCTTT. Protein product: CASSIHSMNTEAFF.

This clone was seen repeatedly, ten times or more. The CDR3 here is CASSQDGQANSPLHF. The CDR3 coding sequence is TGCGCCAGCAGCCAAGATGGGCAGGCTAATTCACCCCTCCACTTT. The chain has TRBV4-3 and TRBJ1-6, with D unresolved. Trimming left V 0 bases short and J 6 bases short, with 9 bases between. The CDR3 is made up of 15 amino acids. Germline CDR1 LGHNA, CDR2 YSLEER.

This clone turned up a few times. At one end the junction does not follow the germline gene, possibly because of a read error. This chain joins TRBV6-1 and TRBJ2-3; D is perhaps TRBD2 (5 bases). CDR1 and CDR2 (germline): MNHNS, SASEGT. The CDR3 covers 16 residues. The CDR3 coding sequence is TGTGCCAGCAGTGAATTAGTAGGCCAAACAGCGGATACTCAGTATTTT. Residues: CASSELVGQTADTQYF.

The chain combines TRBV20-1 with TRBJ2-1; D could derive from TRBD1 or TRBD2 (5 bases each). The CDR3 covers 14 residues. Trimming left V 1 base short and J 9 bases short, with 16 bases between. Per germline, CDR1 DFQATT and CDR2 SNEGSKA (reference sequence). The CDR3 sequence: CSARGPRGASEQFF. CDR3 bases: TGCAGTGCTAGAGGCCCCAGAGGGGCTAGTGAGCAGTTCTTC.

Many counts were recorded for this clone. The chain uses TRBV12-3 or TRBV12-4 and TRBJ2-1, with TRBD2 as a possible D gene (6 bases). The CDR3 loop spans 15 amino acids. V was trimmed by 2 bases and J by 2 bases, leaving 10 bases between them. CDR3 coding DNA: TGTGCCAGCAGTTTATCGGGGGAAACCTACAATGAGCAGTTCTTC. Translated, it gives CASSLSGETYNEQFF.

This clone turned up a few times. A much larger clone lies a single base off, so this may be a read error. The chain recombines TRBV7-9 with TRBJ2-1, with TRBD1 matching 7 bases. This CDR3 is built from 13 residues. Trimming cost V 5 bases and J 8 bases; bases outside gene matches: 6. Germline CDR1 SEHNR, CDR2 FQNEAQ (reference sequence). CDR3 nucleotides: TGTGCCAGCAGCGGGCAGGGGGTGTATGAGCAGTTCTTC. It translates to CASSGQGVYEQFF.

By share, this clone counts as medium-sized. The chain is built from TRBV20-1 and TRBJ1-2; D is unclear. Germline V gives CDR1 DFQATT, CDR2 SNEGSKA (reference sequence). V dropped 0 bases and J dropped 4 bases, with 12 bases sitting between them. CDR3 length: 14 amino acids. The CDR3 DNA follows: TGCAGTGCTAGAGATCGGCGCAGTATCTATGGCTACACCTTC. This encodes CSARDRRSIYGYTF.

This clone has only a few counts. Germline and junction disagree at one end, which may indicate a read error. The chain couples TRBV6-5 to TRBJ1-5, with TRBD1 identical over 7 bases. Per germline, CDR1 MNHEY and CDR2 SVGAGI. CDR3 length equals 14 residues. The CDR3 protein is CASSLDRVDQPQHF. CDR3 nucleotide sequence: TGTGCCAGCAGTCTCGACAGGGTAGATCAGCCCCAACATTTT.

This sequence joins TRBV6-2 or TRBV6-3 and TRBJ1-5; possibly TRBD1 for D (5 bases). The CDR3 has 19 residues. The V gene's germline CDR1 is MNHEY and CDR2 SVGEGT. The V end lost 0 bases, the J end lost 3 bases, and 21 bases lay between the germline ends. DNA of the CDR3: TGTGCCAGCAGTTACTCGATTCTGGACATAGGTTATATCAATCAGCCCCAGCATTTT. Residues: CASSYSILDIGYINQPQHF.

This clone showed up many times. Within the sample, other DNA sequences also encode this same CDR3. The rearrangement links TRBV7-3 to TRBJ1-1, with unresolved D. Between the trimmed V and J ends, which lost 1 base and 1 base, there was a span of 7 bases. The CDR3 length is 14 residues. The germline CDR1 and CDR2 sequences are SGHTA and FQGTGA. The chain's CDR3 is CASSLSGENTEAFF. CDR3 nucleotides: TGTGCCAGCAGCTTAAGTGGCGAGAACACTGAAGCTTTCTTT.

Concerning this clone itself: A read error may account for a junction end that differs from germline. This chain joins TRBV2 and TRBJ2-7, with D maybe TRBD2 (5 bases). Per the germline V gene, CDR1 is SNHLY and CDR2 is FYNNEI. This CDR3 region has 16 residues. CDR3 loop: CASSEEHIGLNYEQYF. DNA for the CDR3: TGTGCTAGCAGTGAAGAGCATATTGGACTCAACTACGAGCAGTACTTC.

This clone was recorded at least ten times. Other DNA sequences within the sample encode an identical CDR3. V is TRBV27 and J is TRBJ2-7; 9 bases are shared with TRBD1. J lost 6 bases, V lost 8 bases, and 14 bases had no gene match. The CDR3 has 15 residues. Germline loops: CDR1 MNHEY, CDR2 SMNVEV (reference sequence). The CDR3 loop reads CASQGGRTGALEQYF. CDR3 nucleotides: TGTGCCAGCCAGGGGGGTCGGACAGGGGCCCTCGAGCAGTACTTC.

This clone was counted many times. This chain links TRBV6-2 or TRBV6-3 with TRBJ2-7, with D hard to call. This CDR3 is 14 amino acids long. The germline gives CDR1 MNHEY, CDR2 SVGEGT. V lost 6 bases to trimming and J lost 9 bases, with 21 bases between them. This CDR3 reads CASSPGPRLRWQYF. CDR3 in DNA: TGTGCCAGCAGCCCCGGACCCCGTCTACGGTGGCAGTACTTC.

In its sample, this clone was seen many times. The CDR3 region has the DNA TGCAGTGCTAGAGATGGCAGGAAATATGGCTACACCTTC. Its translation: CSARDGRKYGYTF. V and J are TRBV20-1 and TRBJ1-2, with no clear D. The CDR3 contains 13 residues. The V gene lost 0 bases and the J gene lost 5 bases, with 10 bases spanning the gap. Germline CDR1 and CDR2: DFQATT and SNEGSKA (reference sequence).

This clone was recorded at least ten times. The same CDR3 can be traced to other DNA sequences in this sample. The chain recombines TRBV25-1 with TRBJ2-3; 10 nucleotides align to TRBD1. J lost 5 bases, V lost 3 bases, and 2 bases had no gene match. Per the germline V gene, CDR1 is MGHDK and CDR2 is SYGVNS. The CDR3 is 14 amino acids. The CDR3 nucleotides read TGTGCCAGCAGTGATGGACAGGGGGAAGATACGCAGTATTTT. Translated, it gives CASSDGQGEDTQYF.

This clone was detected ten times or more. J is TRBJ2-1 and V is TRBV20-1, with 14 bases identical to TRBD2. The CDR3 runs to 18 residues. CDR1 is DFQATT, CDR2 SNEGSKA, per germline (reference sequence). The J segment lost 8 bases and the V segment lost 5 bases, leaving 17 bases of the junction unmatched. The CDR3: CSAGGGLAGDFTIDEQFF. DNA of the CDR3: TGCAGTGCTGGCGGGGGACTAGCGGGAGATTTTACGATCGATGAGCAGTTCTTC.